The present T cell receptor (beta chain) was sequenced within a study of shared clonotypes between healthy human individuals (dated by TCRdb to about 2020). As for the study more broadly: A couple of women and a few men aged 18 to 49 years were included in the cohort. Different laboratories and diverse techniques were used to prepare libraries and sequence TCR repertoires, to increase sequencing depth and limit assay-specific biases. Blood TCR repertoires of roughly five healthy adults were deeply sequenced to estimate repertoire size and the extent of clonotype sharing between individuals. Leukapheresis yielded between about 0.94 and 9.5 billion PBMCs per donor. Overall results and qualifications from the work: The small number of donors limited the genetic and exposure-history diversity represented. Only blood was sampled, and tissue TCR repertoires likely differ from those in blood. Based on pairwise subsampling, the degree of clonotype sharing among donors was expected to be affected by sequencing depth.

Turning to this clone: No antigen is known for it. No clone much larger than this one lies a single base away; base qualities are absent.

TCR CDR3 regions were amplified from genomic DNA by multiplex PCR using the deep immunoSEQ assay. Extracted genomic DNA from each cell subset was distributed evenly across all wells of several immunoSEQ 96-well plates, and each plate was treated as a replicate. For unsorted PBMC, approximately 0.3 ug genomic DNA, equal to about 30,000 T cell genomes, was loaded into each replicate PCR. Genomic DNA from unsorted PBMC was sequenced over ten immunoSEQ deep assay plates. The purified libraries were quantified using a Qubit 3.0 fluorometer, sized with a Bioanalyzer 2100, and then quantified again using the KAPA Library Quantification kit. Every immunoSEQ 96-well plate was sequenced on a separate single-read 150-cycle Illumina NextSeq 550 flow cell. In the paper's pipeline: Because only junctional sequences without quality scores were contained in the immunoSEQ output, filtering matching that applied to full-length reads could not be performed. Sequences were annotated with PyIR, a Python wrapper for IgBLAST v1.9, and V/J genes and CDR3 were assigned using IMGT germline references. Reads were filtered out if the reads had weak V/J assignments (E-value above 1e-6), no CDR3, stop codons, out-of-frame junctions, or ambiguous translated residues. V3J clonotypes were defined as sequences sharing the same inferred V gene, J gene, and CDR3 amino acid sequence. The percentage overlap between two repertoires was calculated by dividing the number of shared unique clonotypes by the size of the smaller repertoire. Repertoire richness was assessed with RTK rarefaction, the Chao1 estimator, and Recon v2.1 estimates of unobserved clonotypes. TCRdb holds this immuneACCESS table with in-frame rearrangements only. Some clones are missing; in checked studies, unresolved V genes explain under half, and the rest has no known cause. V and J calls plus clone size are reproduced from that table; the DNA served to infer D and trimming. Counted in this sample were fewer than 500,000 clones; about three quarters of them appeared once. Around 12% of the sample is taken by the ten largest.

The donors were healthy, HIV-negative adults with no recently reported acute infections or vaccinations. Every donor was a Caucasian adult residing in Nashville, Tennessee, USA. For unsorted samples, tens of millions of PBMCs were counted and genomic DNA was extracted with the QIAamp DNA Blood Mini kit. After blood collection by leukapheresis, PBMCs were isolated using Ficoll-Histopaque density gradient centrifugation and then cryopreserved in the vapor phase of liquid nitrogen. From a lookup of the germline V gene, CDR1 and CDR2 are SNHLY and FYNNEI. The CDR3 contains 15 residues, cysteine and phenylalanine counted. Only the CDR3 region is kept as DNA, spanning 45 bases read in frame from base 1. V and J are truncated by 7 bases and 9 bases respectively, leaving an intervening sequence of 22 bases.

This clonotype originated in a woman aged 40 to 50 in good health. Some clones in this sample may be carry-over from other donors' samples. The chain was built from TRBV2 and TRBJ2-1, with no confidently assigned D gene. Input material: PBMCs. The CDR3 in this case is CASTEVGYLGGEQFF. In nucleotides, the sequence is TGTGCCAGCACCGAAGTAGGGTACTTAGGCGGTGAGCAGTTCTTC. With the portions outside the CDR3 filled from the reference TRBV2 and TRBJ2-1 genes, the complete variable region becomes EPEVTQTPSHQVTQMGQEVILRCVPISNHLYFYWYRQILGQKVEFLVSFYNNEISEKSEIFDDQFSVERPDGSNFTLKIRSTKLEDSAMYFCASTEVGYLGGEQFFGPGTRLTVL.